Presented here are 25 T cell receptor beta chains from one specimen sequenced in a study of blood T cell repertoires in COVID-19. Clones were read by immunoSEQ multiplex PCR, and TCRdb kept only the in-frame ones, dropping some. Of roughly 190,000 clones listed, roughly 80% are singletons. The sequenced material came from PBMCs or T cells enriched from blood (not recorded which). The receptors derive from a woman in her sixties with acute COVID-19.

V is TRBV7-2 and J is TRBJ2-7; D call uncertain. The CDR3 covers 15 residues. V lost 5 bases to trimming and J lost 3 bases, with 17 bases between them. From germline, CDR1 is SGHTA and CDR2 FQGNSA. CDR3 sequence: CASSPAGLRVYEQYF. As DNA, the CDR3 is TGTGCCAGCAGCCCCGCTGGGCTACGCGTCTACGAGCAGTACTTC.

The chain links TRBV11-2 to TRBJ2-5, with 8 nucleotides matching TRBD1. There are 17 residues in the CDR3. V shed 0 bases and J 1 base; nucleotides not matched to a gene: 7. The germline CDR1 and CDR2 sequences are SGHAT and FQNNGV. The DNA of the CDR3 is TGTGCCAGCAGCTTAGATCGGGGGACAGGTATCCAAGAGACCCAGTACTTC. This translates into CASSLDRGTGIQETQYF.

Only one count was recorded for this clone. The V gene is TRBV4-3, the J gene TRBJ2-7, with TRBD1 identical over 7 bases. Germline CDR1 LGHNA, CDR2 YSLEER. The junction had 9 bases not matched to a gene; V was cut back by 4 bases and J by 6 bases. The CDR3 consists of 14 residues. CDR3 sequence reads: CASSPPQGQSEQYV. CDR3 bases: TGCGCCAGCAGCCCGCCACAGGGGCAGAGCGAGCAGTACGTC.

The CDR3 DNA follows: TGTGCCAGCAGCACGGACAGTTTATATGGCTACACCTTC. It translates to CASSTDSLYGYTF. The chain employs TRBV5-5 and TRBJ1-2; the D gene is possibly TRBD1 (6 bases). The CDR3 spans 13 residues. Germline V lookup: CDR1 SGHKS, CDR2 YYEKEE (reference sequence). V lost 4 bases and J 5 bases, leaving 12 bases between the germline ends. The variable domain in full, completed from reference TRBV5-5 and TRBJ1-2, reads DAGVTQSPTHLIKTRGQQVTLRCSPISGHKSVSWYQQVLGQGPQFIFQYYEKEERGRGNFPDRFSARQFPNYSSELNVNALLLGDSALYLCASSTDSLYGYTFGSGTRLTVV.

The chain uses TRBV12-3 or TRBV12-4 and TRBJ2-5, with a weak D call TRBD1 (7 bases). V was shortened by 5 bases and J by 14 bases, with 15 bases between the two germline ends. The CDR3 sequence is 11 residues long. The CDR3 protein is CASSTAGGSYF. CDR3 DNA sequence: TGTGCCAGCAGTACCGCAGGGGGGTCCTACTTC.

The CDR3 spells CASSSGQRTDTQYF. The CDR3 DNA follows: TGCGCCAGCAGCTCGGGACAGCGCACAGATACGCAGTATTTT. The gene calls are TRBV5-1 and TRBJ2-3; TRBD1 matches at 7 bases. The germline V gene encodes CDR1 SGHRS and CDR2 YFSETQ. CDR3 length: 14 amino acids. V shed 3 bases, J shed 1 base, and the junction held 2 bases outside the gene matches. Full variable domain (outside the CDR3, taken from reference TRBV5-1 and TRBJ2-3): KAGVTQTPRYLIKTRGQQVTLSCSPISGHRSVSWYQQTPGQGLQFLFEYFSETQRNKGNFPGRFSGRQFSNSRSEMNVSTLELGDSALYLCASSSGQRTDTQYFGPGTRLTVL.

In this sample, this clone turned up a few times. The CDR3 bases are TGTGCCAGCAGGGGCGAGGGACACCGGACCGGGGAGCTGTTTTTT. It is translated as CASRGEGHRTGELFF. V gene TRBV27 combines with J gene TRBJ2-2; tentatively, D is TRBD1 (6 bases). Germline CDR1 is MNHEY and CDR2 is SMNVEV (reference sequence). This CDR3 contains 15 residues. The V gene lost 6 bases and the J gene lost 5 bases, with 16 bases spanning the gap.

The chain uses TRBV20-1 and TRBJ2-7, with 10 bases lining up with TRBD2. Germline CDR1 reads DFQATT; CDR2 reads SNEGSKA (reference sequence). The CDR3 loop spans 11 amino acids. Trimming cost V 6 bases and J 7 bases; bases outside gene matches: 3. The CDR3, as DNA: TGCAGTGCGGAACTAGCGGGGGAGCAGTACGTC. Protein: CSAELAGEQYV.

The chain links TRBV6-5 to TRBJ1-1; D may be TRBD1 (6 bases). The CDR3 is 14 amino acids. Germline lookup yields CDR1 MNHEY and CDR2 SVGAGI. The V and J ends lost 6 bases and 1 base respectively, with 12 bases between them. CDR3 loop: CASSSVGANTEAFF. The CDR3 nucleotides read TGTGCCAGCAGCTCAGTGGGGGCGAACACTGAAGCTTTCTTT.

This chain connects TRBV5-1 to TRBJ1-2; tentative D call: TRBD1 (6 bases). The CDR3 sequence is 15 residues long. Germline V gene lookup returns CDR1 SGHRS and CDR2 YFSETQ. V lost 4 bases and J lost 6, with 19 bases in between. CDR3 residues: CASSGSAGAKDGYTF. The CDR3 region has the DNA TGCGCCAGCAGCGGCTCGGCAGGGGCTAAAGATGGCTACACCTTC.

The CDR3 DNA sequence: TGTGCCAGCAGTTCTTTCGCCGGGGAGCTGTTTTTT. Amino acid sequence: CASSSFAGELFF. This sequence joins TRBV12-3 or TRBV12-4 and TRBJ2-2; D gene unclear. This CDR3 has 12 residues. Trimming removed 4 bases from V and 6 bases from J, with 6 bases in between.

The chain combines TRBV5-4 with TRBJ2-5; 8 positions agree with TRBD1. This CDR3 has 15 amino acids. V lost 0 bases, J lost 4 bases, and 5 bases stayed unmatched. Looked up from germline, CDR1 is SGHNT and CDR2 is YYREEE (reference sequence). The CDR3 coding sequence is TGTGCCAGCAGCTTGGCGAAAGGACAGGGAGAGACCCAGTACTTC. Translation gives CASSLAKGQGETQYF.

V and J are TRBV19 and TRBJ1-2, with 10 bases fitting TRBD1. The CDR3 spans 15 residues. CDR1 is LNHDA and CDR2 is SQIVND in the germline V gene (reference sequence). Unmatched junction bases numbered 4, after V lost 2 bases and J lost 4 bases. The CDR3 sequence is CASSILGDRGYGYTF. Here the CDR3 DNA reads TGTGCCAGTAGTATATTGGGGGACAGGGGCTATGGCTACACCTTC.

This chain uses TRBV19 with TRBJ2-5, with D possibly TRBD2 on 6 matching bases. The germline V and J ends were trimmed by 5 bases and 4 bases, with 11 bases remaining between them. Germline values: CDR1 LNHDA, CDR2 SQIVND (reference sequence). CDR3 size: 13 residues. CDR3 residues: CASSPGTPETQYF. DNA of the CDR3: TGTGCCAGTAGTCCCGGGACTCCAGAGACCCAGTACTTC.

J is TRBJ2-6 and V is TRBV19, with D unresolved. Germline V gene data show CDR1 as LNHDA and CDR2 as SQIVND (reference sequence). The CDR3 length is 15 residues. Trimming removed 6 bases from V and 0 bases from J, with 9 bases in between. CDR3 protein: CASREQSSGANVLTF. The CDR3 coding sequence is TGTGCCAGTAGGGAACAGAGCTCTGGGGCCAACGTCCTGACTTTC.

The chain recombines TRBV5-8 with TRBJ1-4, with 7 nucleotides matching TRBD1. CDR1 is SGHTS, CDR2 YDEGEE, per germline. With 3 bases clipped from V and 7 bases from J, the junction kept 3 bases outside the gene matches. CDR3 size: 13 residues. CDR3 loop: CASSWTGPEKLFF. In nucleotides, the CDR3 is TGTGCCAGCAGCTGGACAGGCCCTGAAAAACTGTTTTTT.

V usage is TRBV30 and J usage is TRBJ1-4; no reliable D call. Trimming took 1 base from V and 8 from J, leaving 11 bases between them. CDR1 is GTSNPN, CDR2 SVGIG, per germline (reference sequence). This CDR3 region has 13 residues. DNA of the CDR3: TGTGCCTGGAGTGGGGAGGTTCGGGAAAAACTGTTTTTT. It yields the protein CAWSGEVREKLFF. Looking up the rest from reference TRBV30 and TRBJ1-4 gives the full variable domain: SQTIHQWPATLVQPVGSPLSLECTVEGTSNPNLYWYRQAAGRGLQLLFYSVGIGQISSEVPQNLSASRPQDRQFILSSKKLLLSDSGFYLCAWSGEVREKLFFGSGTQLSVL.

This rearrangement joins TRBV11-2 to TRBJ2-5, with 9 bases aligning to TRBD2. Germline V lookup: CDR1 SGHAT, CDR2 FQNNGV. CDR3 size: 14 residues. The trim removed 8 bases at V and 5 bases at J, leaving 9 bases unmatched. Here the CDR3 reads CASAATLAGETQYF. CDR3 sequence (DNA): TGTGCCAGCGCCGCAACCCTAGCGGGGGAGACCCAGTACTTC.

This chain joins TRBV4-2 and TRBJ1-2; perhaps TRBD1 as D (6 bases). Germline CDR1 and CDR2: LGHNA and YNFKEQ. V dropped 4 bases and J dropped 4 bases, with 19 bases sitting between them. The CDR3 contains 16 residues. The CDR3 here is CASSPGGPGEFYGYTF. CDR3 sequence (DNA): TGTGCCAGCAGCCCAGGCGGGCCAGGGGAGTTCTATGGCTACACCTTC.

The chain joins TRBV6-5 to TRBJ1-5; 7 bases are shared with TRBD1. The V segment lost 6 bases and the J segment 4 bases; nucleotides outside the gene matches: 9. Germline V CDR1 and CDR2: MNHEY, SVGAGI. CDR3 length equals 15 residues. The CDR3 coding sequence is TGTGCCAGCAGGAAGGGGGCGCAGGGTAATCAGCCCCAGCATTTT. It codes for CASRKGAQGNQPQHF.

This chain uses TRBV7-2 with TRBJ1-1; D unclear. The germline CDR1 and CDR2 sequences are SGHTA and FQGNSA. The CDR3 has 12 residues. The germline V and J ends were trimmed by 2 bases and 7 bases, with 8 bases remaining between them. CDR3 protein: CASSLTRVEAFF. The CDR3, as DNA: TGTGCCAGCAGCTTAACGCGCGTTGAAGCTTTCTTT.

This clone was counted a single time. The junction departs from germline at one end; a sequencing error may be responsible. The chain couples TRBV7-2 to TRBJ2-5; TRBD2 aligns across 15 bases. The germline gives CDR1 SGHTA, CDR2 FQGNSA. CDR3 length: 14 residues. CDR3: CASSLGTSGGAQNF. For the CDR3, the DNA is TGTGCCAGCAGCTTAGGGACTAGCGGGGGGGCGCAGAACTTC.

In its sample, this clone was seen once. The rearrangement links TRBV7-8 to TRBJ1-5; 10 bases map to TRBD1. The CDR3 is made up of 15 amino acids. CDR1 SGHVS and CDR2 FQNEAQ come from the germline V gene. Trimming took 6 bases from V and 1 from J; bases not matched to a gene: 3. The CDR3 is CASRSGQGSNQPQHF. The CDR3 nucleotides are TGTGCCAGCAGGTCGGGACAGGGGAGCAATCAGCCCCAGCATTTT.

The gene calls are TRBV7-2 and TRBJ1-2; TRBD1 aligns across 7 bases. The V segment lost 4 bases and the J segment 1 base; nucleotides outside the gene matches: 3. The CDR3 spans 14 residues. Looked up from germline, CDR1 is SGHTA and CDR2 is FQGNSA. The CDR3 DNA follows: TGTGCCAGCAGCTCGGGACAGATTAACTATGGCTACACCTTC. Translation: CASSSGQINYGYTF. The full variable domain, with the rest looked up from reference TRBV7-2 and TRBJ1-2, is GAGVSQSPSNKVTEKGKDVELRCDPISGHTALYWYRQSLGQGLEFLIYFQGNSAPDKSGLPSDRFSAERTGGSVSTLTIQRTQQEDSAVYLCASSSGQINYGYTFGSGTRLTVV.

A word on this clone: Additional DNA sequences in this sample encode the identical CDR3. The rearrangement joins TRBV5-1 to TRBJ2-3, with TRBD2 matching 15 bases. The CDR3 extends over 15 amino acids. V lost 4 bases, J lost 4 bases, and 1 base stayed unmatched. The germline CDR1 and CDR2 sequences are SGHRS and YFSETQ. This chain's CDR3 is CASSRTSGRADTQYF. The CDR3 DNA follows: TGCGCCAGCAGCCGGACTAGCGGGAGGGCAGATACGCAGTATTTT.